The rows below give T cell receptor beta chains drawn from one sample of a study of blood T cell repertoires in COVID-19. This table comes from immunoSEQ multiplex PCR, and its TCRdb copy is limited to in-frame clones, with some not included. The sample lists 40,000 to 50,000 clones; more than 75% were seen once. Input material: peripheral blood. The receptors derive from a man between 45 and 60 years old with active COVID-19. Both conserved end residues are part of each CDR3. D genes are given only for firm matches.

CDR3 protein: CASSPRTGGTETQYF; J gene: TRBJ2-5; V gene: TRBV11-2; D gene: TRBD1
CDR3 protein: CASSRRGELFF; J gene: TRBJ2-2; V gene: TRBV5-5; D gene: .
CDR3 protein: CASSSAGTGREKLFF; J gene: TRBJ1-4; V gene: TRBV28; D gene: TRBD1
CDR3 protein: CASSLRGGEQYF; J gene: TRBJ2-7; V gene: TRBV19; D gene: .
CDR3 protein: CASSVSAGGNTQYF; J gene: TRBJ2-3; V gene: TRBV7-2; D gene: TRBD2
CDR3 protein: CASSPGLAGGQETQYF; J gene: TRBJ2-5; V gene: TRBV11-3; D gene: TRBD2
CDR3 protein: CASSLDRSYEQYF; J gene: TRBJ2-7; V gene: TRBV5-1; D gene: .
CDR3 protein: CASSVRGWGTEAFF; J gene: TRBJ1-1; V gene: TRBV10-2; D gene: .
CDR3 protein: CASSPSGDNEQFF; J gene: TRBJ2-1; V gene: TRBV3-1/TRBV3-2; D gene: .
CDR3 protein: CASSSSLGTDTQYF; J gene: TRBJ2-3; V gene: TRBV7-2; D gene: .
CDR3 protein: CASRGQGARGTEAFF; J gene: TRBJ1-1; V gene: TRBV6-5; D gene: TRBD1
CDR3 protein: CASSPLGLAGGGGELFF; J gene: TRBJ2-2; V gene: TRBV7-3; D gene: TRBD2
CDR3 protein: CASSADYGYTF; J gene: TRBJ1-2; V gene: TRBV9; D gene: .
CDR3 protein: CASSSAQGSYNEQFF; J gene: TRBJ2-1; V gene: TRBV7-2; D gene: .
CDR3 protein: CASSQETGGQNNEQFF; J gene: TRBJ2-1; V gene: TRBV3-1/TRBV3-2; D gene: TRBD2
CDR3 protein: CASSISGGGYNEQFF; J gene: TRBJ2-1; V gene: TRBV19; D gene: TRBD2
CDR3 protein: CARSSPRAGASYGYTF; J gene: TRBJ1-2; V gene: TRBV5-3; D gene: .
CDR3 protein: CASSKGQDYGYTF; J gene: TRBJ1-2; V gene: TRBV5-4; D gene: TRBD1
CDR3 protein: CASSEARGTGELFF; J gene: TRBJ2-2; V gene: TRBV6-1; D gene: .
CDR3 protein: CASRLAGGLYNEQFF; J gene: TRBJ2-1; V gene: TRBV3-1/TRBV3-2; D gene: TRBD2
CDR3 protein: CASSLTGAGETQYF; J gene: TRBJ2-5; V gene: TRBV7-2; D gene: .
CDR3 protein: CASSSGLAGGPRTGELFF; J gene: TRBJ2-2; V gene: TRBV7-6; D gene: TRBD2
CDR3 protein: CASSPAGINYEQYF; J gene: TRBJ2-7; V gene: TRBV6-5; D gene: TRBD2
CDR3 protein: CASSVAPQTTEAFF; J gene: TRBJ1-1; V gene: TRBV9; D gene: .
CDR3 protein: CASSWGQFNEKLFF; J gene: TRBJ1-4; V gene: TRBV6-5; D gene: TRBD1
CDR3 protein: CASSLDGTGGEQYF; J gene: TRBJ2-7; V gene: TRBV7-2; D gene: TRBD1
CDR3 protein: CASSIGGWNSPLHF; J gene: TRBJ1-6; V gene: TRBV19; D gene: .
CDR3 protein: CASSLSSRLNTGELFF; J gene: TRBJ2-2; V gene: TRBV7-9; D gene: .
CDR3 protein: CASSPSRTANTGELFF; J gene: TRBJ2-2; V gene: TRBV7-3; D gene: .
CDR3 protein: CASTLVKGKNIQYF; J gene: TRBJ2-4; V gene: TRBV14; D gene: .
CDR3 protein: CASSQVVGRRGSYEQYF; J gene: TRBJ2-7; V gene: TRBV4-1; D gene: .
CDR3 protein: CASSLTPGLDHTGELFF; J gene: TRBJ2-2; V gene: TRBV5-1; D gene: .
CDR3 protein: CASSPRDRGSYEQYF; J gene: TRBJ2-7; V gene: TRBV6-6; D gene: TRBD1
CDR3 protein: CAISETGRPRNTEAFF; J gene: TRBJ1-1; V gene: TRBV10-3; D gene: .
CDR3 protein: CASSQGGTGFSYEQYF; J gene: TRBJ2-7; V gene: TRBV14; D gene: TRBD1
CDR3 protein: CASSIDRGDEQYF; J gene: TRBJ2-7; V gene: TRBV19; D gene: .
CDR3 protein: CASSEAGDYGYTF; J gene: TRBJ1-2; V gene: TRBV9; D gene: .
CDR3 protein: CASSPGGGPGNEQYF; J gene: TRBJ2-7; V gene: TRBV5-1; D gene: .
CDR3 protein: CASSFVKGVGANVLTF; J gene: TRBJ2-6; V gene: TRBV27; D gene: .
CDR3 protein: CASSGDPSPYNEQFF; J gene: TRBJ2-1; V gene: TRBV9; D gene: .